Presented here are 32 T cell receptor beta chains from one specimen sequenced in a study of blood T cell repertoires in COVID-19. The table came from immunoSEQ multiplex PCR; TCRdb's copy has only in-frame clones and leaves some out. The sample holds approximately 180,000 clones, 87% seen once. Sequenced: peripheral blood. The receptors come from a man aged 60 to 75 with active or convalescent COVID-19.

This chain joins TRBV10-1 and TRBJ2-7, with TRBD2 as a possible D gene (6 bases). This CDR3 region has 18 residues. V was clipped by 0 bases and J by 0 bases, with 18 bases between them. Germline V gene sequence: CDR1 WNHNN, CDR2 SYGVQD (reference sequence). The CDR3 bases are TGCGCCAGCAGTGAGTCGGACCGCCGGGGGAGAAGCTCCTACGAGCAGTACTTC. This encodes CASSESDRRGRSSYEQYF.

The V and J genes are TRBV11-2 and TRBJ2-5; 11 positions match TRBD2. Germline V gene data show CDR1 as SGHAT and CDR2 as FQNNGV. The CDR3 is 17 amino acids. Trimming took 5 bases from V and 4 from J; bases not matched to a gene: 12. In DNA form, the CDR3 reads TGTGCCAGCAGCCAAAGACTAGCGGGGACCGTGGGAGAGACCCAGTACTTC. Protein sequence: CASSQRLAGTVGETQYF.

The gene calls are TRBV9 and TRBJ1-4; D gene ambiguous. This CDR3 is built from 14 residues. The germline V and J ends were trimmed by 2 bases and 3 bases, with 8 bases remaining between them. Germline V CDR1 and CDR2: SGDLS, YYNGEE. The CDR3: CASSVGESNEKLFF. DNA of the CDR3: TGTGCCAGCAGCGTGGGAGAGTCTAATGAAAAACTGTTTTTT.

This clone has a handful of counts. Within the sample, other DNA sequences also encode this same CDR3. CDR3 region: CASSLESPGGYAVADTQYF. The CDR3 bases are TGCGCCAGCAGCTTGGAGTCGCCGGGGGGGTACGCGGTCGCAGATACGCAGTATTTT. V and J are TRBV5-1 and TRBJ2-3; 8 nucleotides match TRBD2. CDR1 and CDR2 (germline): SGHRS, YFSETQ. The CDR3 consists of 19 residues. Losses at the gene ends were 0 bases for V and 4 bases for J; bases not matched to a gene: 16.

This clone was recorded once. The chain is built from TRBV6-5 and TRBJ1-3; TRBD1 aligns across 7 bases. V dropped 6 bases and J dropped 4; count of bases not matched to a gene: 9. This CDR3 region has 15 residues. Germline assignment: CDR1 MNHEY and CDR2 SVGAGI. The CDR3 bases are TGTGCCAGCAGGGATCCGACAGGGCACGGAAACACCATATATTTT. This encodes CASRDPTGHGNTIYF.

J is TRBJ2-7 and V is TRBV7-2, with D possibly matching TRBD2 (6 bases). V lost 4 bases to trimming and J lost 4 bases, with 17 bases between them. Per germline, CDR1 SGHTA and CDR2 FQGNSA. The CDR3 spans 15 residues. This CDR3 reads CASSSQAGNWYEQYF. As DNA, the CDR3 is TGTGCCAGCAGCTCACAGGCGGGGAATTGGTACGAGCAGTACTTC.

The gene calls are TRBV27 and TRBJ2-2; D is ambiguous. Germline loops: CDR1 MNHEY, CDR2 SMNVEV (reference sequence). Trimming removed 4 bases at V and 5 bases at J, with 11 bases between. The CDR3 has 14 amino acids. The DNA for the CDR3 is TGTGCCAGCAGTTCAACTACGGTAACCGGGGAGCTGTTTTTT. It encodes CASSSTTVTGELFF.

This chain joins TRBV14 and TRBJ2-5; tentatively, D is TRBD1 (6 bases). In germline, CDR1 is SGHDN, CDR2 FVKESK. V was cut by 3 bases and J by 1 base, with 15 bases left in between. The CDR3 loop spans 16 amino acids. CDR3 in DNA: TGTGCCAGCAGCCACATGGTTGGACAGCTCCAAGAGACCCAGTACTTC. It codes for CASSHMVGQLQETQYF. Full variable domain (missing parts from reference TRBV14 and TRBJ2-5): EAGVTQFPSHSVIEKGQTVTLRCDPISGHDNLYWYRRVMGKEIKFLLHFVKESKQDESGMPNNRFLAERTGGTYSTLKVQPAELEDSGVYFCASSHMVGQLQETQYFGPGTRLLVL.

The genes are TRBV5-4 and TRBJ2-7; 13 positions agree with TRBD2. V lost 4 bases, J lost 4 bases, and 8 bases stayed unmatched. The germline V gene encodes CDR1 SGHNT and CDR2 YYREEE (reference sequence). This CDR3 has 16 residues. The CDR3 nucleotides read TGTGCCAGCAGCCCGGGACTAGCGGGACCCCCGTACGAGCAGTACTTC. The encoded protein is CASSPGLAGPPYEQYF.

The chain links TRBV21-1 to TRBJ2-3; the table names TRBD1, a call not compared with the DNA. TRBV21-1 is an annotated pseudogene. The length of the CDR3 is 14 residues. CDR3 sequence (DNA): TGTGCCAGCCTTTGGACAGGGGTGACAGATACGCAGTATTTT. Translation gives CASLWTGVTDTQYF.

The chain recombines TRBV7-9 with TRBJ2-1; D uncertain. Germline loops: CDR1 SEHNR, CDR2 FQNEAQ (reference sequence). The CDR3 extends over 13 amino acids. The V and J ends lost 3 bases and 7 bases respectively, with 10 bases between them. CDR3 DNA: TGTGCCAGCAGCTTTGTTCACGAGAATGAGCAGTTCTTC. Residues: CASSFVHENEQFF. The whole variable domain, filled in from reference TRBV7-9 and TRBJ2-1, reads DTGVSQNPRHKITKRGQNVTFRCDPISEHNRLYWYRQTLGQGPEFLTYFQNEAQLEKSRLLSDRFSAERPKGSFSTLEIQRTEQGDSAMYLCASSFVHENEQFFGPGTRLTVL.

V gene TRBV7-2 combines with J gene TRBJ1-5; no definite D call. Germline V lookup: CDR1 SGHTA, CDR2 FQGNSA. This CDR3 has 16 amino acids. The V and J ends lost 4 bases and 0 bases respectively, with 13 bases between them. The chain's CDR3 is CASSSPERGSNQPQHF. CDR3 DNA: TGTGCCAGCAGCTCCCCAGAAAGAGGTAGCAATCAGCCCCAGCATTTT.

The chain recombines TRBV6-5 with TRBJ2-1; weak D call: TRBD1 (5 bases). The length of the CDR3 is 15 residues. Per the germline V gene, CDR1 is MNHEY and CDR2 is SVGAGI. V was pared by 7 bases and J by 2 bases, with 15 bases between. CDR3 amino acids: CASNLERGPYNEQFF. CDR3 in DNA: TGTGCCAGCAACTTAGAAAGGGGCCCCTACAATGAGCAGTTCTTC.

J is TRBJ2-7 and V is TRBV11-2; 7 positions match TRBD1. V lost 5 bases to trimming and J lost 2 bases; unmatched junction nucleotides: 6. CDR1 is SGHAT, CDR2 FQNNGV, per germline. CDR3 size: 14 residues. The CDR3 loop reads CASSQGTAPYEQYF. In DNA form, the CDR3 reads TGTGCCAGCAGCCAAGGGACAGCGCCCTACGAGCAGTACTTC. Using reference TRBV11-2 and TRBJ2-7 for the parts outside the CDR3, the full variable domain is EAGVAQSPRYKIIEKRQSVAFWCNPISGHATLYWYQQILGQGPKLLIQFQNNGVVDDSQLPKDRFSAERLKGVDSTLKIQPAKLEDSAVYLCASSQGTAPYEQYFGPGTRLTVT.

The V gene is TRBV4-2, the J gene TRBJ2-1, with 9 bases that match TRBD2. The CDR3 has 16 residues. With 0 bases clipped from V and 6 bases from J, the junction kept 6 bases outside the gene matches. Germline-derived CDR1 and CDR2 are LGHNA and YNFKEQ. CDR3 region: CASSQDRAGGLNEQFF. The CDR3 DNA is TGTGCCAGCAGCCAAGATAGGGCGGGGGGGCTCAATGAGCAGTTCTTC.

This sequence joins TRBV2 and TRBJ1-5, with no clear D. Germline-derived CDR1 and CDR2 are SNHLY and FYNNEI. This CDR3 is built from 14 residues. Deletions cut 7 bases from V and 2 bases from J, with 12 bases between. CDR3 protein: CASMEGWGNQPQHF. In DNA form, the CDR3 reads TGTGCCAGCATGGAGGGTTGGGGCAATCAGCCCCAGCATTTT. The full variable domain, completed using reference TRBV2 and TRBJ1-5, is EPEVTQTPSHQVTQMGQEVILRCVPISNHLYFYWYRQILGQKVEFLVSFYNNEISEKSEIFDDQFSVERPDGSNFTLKIRSTKLEDSAMYFCASMEGWGNQPQHFGDGTRLSIL.

There are a few counts of this clone. The gene calls are TRBV27 and TRBJ2-2, with 9 positions matching TRBD2. Trimming removed 4 bases from V and 1 base from J; junction bases left unmatched: 7. Germline V CDR1 and CDR2: MNHEY, SMNVEV (reference sequence). CDR3 length: 17 residues. The chain's CDR3 is CASSYRLAGLNTGELFF. The CDR3 region has the DNA TGTGCCAGCAGTTATCGGCTAGCGGGGTTGAACACCGGGGAGCTGTTTTTT.

This clone was detected only a few times. This sequence joins TRBV19 and TRBJ1-5, with TRBD1 matching over 8 bases. Germline V CDR1 and CDR2: LNHDA, SQIVND (reference sequence). V shed 2 bases and J 7 bases; nucleotides not matched to a gene: 4. CDR3 length: 14 residues. For the CDR3, the DNA is TGTGCCAGTAGTATACAGGGGGCTCGGCAGCCCCAGCATTTT. The encoded protein is CASSIQGARQPQHF. Complete variable domain (other parts from reference TRBV19 and TRBJ1-5): DGGITQSPKYLFRKEGQNVTLSCEQNLNHDAMYWYRQDPGQGLRLIYYSQIVNDFQKGDIAEGYSVSREKKESFPLTVTSAQKNPTAFYLCASSIQGARQPQHFGDGTRLSIL.

V usage is TRBV30 and J usage is TRBJ2-3, with TRBD1 identical over 7 bases. The CDR3 has 15 amino acids. Germline loops: CDR1 GTSNPN, CDR2 SVGIG (reference sequence). V lost 6 bases, J lost 1 base, and 10 bases stayed unmatched. The CDR3 loop is CACERGRPGTDTQYF. CDR3 DNA: TGTGCCTGCGAGAGGGGGCGGCCGGGCACAGATACGCAGTATTTT.

This sequence joins TRBV6-5 and TRBJ2-1; D is perhaps TRBD2 (5 bases). Germline V gene lookup returns CDR1 MNHEY and CDR2 SVGAGI. The CDR3 runs 14 residues. The V and J ends lost 7 bases and 0 bases respectively, with 10 bases between them. The DNA for the CDR3 is TGTGCCAGCACGTCGGGGAGCTCCTACAATGAGCAGTTCTTC. Amino acid sequence: CASTSGSSYNEQFF.

The chain is built from TRBV5-7 and TRBJ1-3, with 8 bases that match TRBD1. TRBV5-7 is an ORF, with its function uncertain. The CDR3 extends over 17 amino acids. V trimming: 0 bases; J trimming: 6 bases; junction bases outside the gene matches: 11. As DNA, the CDR3 is TGTGCCAGCAGCTTGGTCCAGGGGGCGCTTCCTGAAAACACCATATATTTT. It encodes CASSLVQGALPENTIYF.

The genes are TRBV7-3 and TRBJ2-5, with D possibly TRBD1 on 6 matching bases. The CDR3 spans 15 residues. From germline, CDR1 is SGHTA and CDR2 FQGTGA. V lost 5 bases to trimming and J lost 3 bases, with 16 bases between them. CDR3 amino acids: CASSPQGLVEETQYF. The DNA of the CDR3 is TGTGCCAGCAGCCCACAGGGCCTAGTGGAAGAGACCCAGTACTTC.

This clone has just a few counts. The chain couples TRBV24-1 to TRBJ2-2; 7 bases line up with TRBD1. The CDR3 is made up of 13 amino acids. Unmatched junction bases numbered 8, after V lost 6 bases and J lost 11 bases. Germline CDR1 and CDR2: KGHDR and SFDVKD. The CDR3 nucleotides read TGTGCCACCAGTACCCCTGACAGGGTTGAGCTGTTTTTT. Translating it yields CATSTPDRVELFF.

J is TRBJ1-1 and V is TRBV5-1, with D unclear. CDR1 and CDR2 from the germline V gene are SGHRS and YFSETQ. V was pared by 0 bases and J by 5 bases, with 11 bases between. The CDR3 is made up of 14 amino acids. CDR3 nucleotide sequence: TGCGCCAGCAGCTTGGGGATGGGAGGTACTGAAGCTTTCTTT. Its protein is CASSLGMGGTEAFF.

The CDR3 DNA reads TGCGCCAGCAGCCAAGATGAGGGGGCCCGGTTAGGAGAGCAGTTCTTC. It is translated as CASSQDEGARLGEQFF. The rearrangement joins TRBV4-1 to TRBJ2-1, with TRBD1 matching 7 bases. The CDR3 is 16 amino acids. V shed 0 bases, J shed 10 bases, and the junction held 12 bases outside the gene matches. From germline, CDR1 is MGHRA and CDR2 YSYEKL.

V usage is TRBV19 and J usage is TRBJ2-5, with a tentative D call TRBD2 (5 bases). Per the germline V gene, CDR1 is LNHDA and CDR2 is SQIVND (reference sequence). V lost 4 bases and J 1 base, leaving 10 bases between the germline ends. The CDR3 loop spans 14 amino acids. The CDR3 bases are TGTGCCAGTAGTAGCTCGGGGTCCCAAGAGACCCAGTACTTC. This sequence encodes CASSSSGSQETQYF.

V usage is TRBV5-1 and J usage is TRBJ2-1; maybe TRBD1 (6 bases). Germline CDR1 is SGHRS and CDR2 is YFSETQ. V was trimmed by 0 bases and J by 3 bases, leaving 13 bases between them. The length of the CDR3 is 16 residues. The CDR3 DNA reads as TGCGCCAGCAGCTTGGGTGGGGGCGCCTACTACAATGAGCAGTTCTTC. Residues: CASSLGGGAYYNEQFF.

V usage is TRBV21-1 and J usage is TRBJ2-7; the D call in the table, TRBD2, was not verified against the DNA. TRBV21-1 is listed as a pseudogene. The CDR3 runs to 17 residues. The CDR3, as DNA: TGTGCCAGCAGCAAAGCGCTGTGCGGGGGGCCTTCCTACGAGCAGTACTTC. Protein sequence: CASSKALCGGPSYEQYF.

The J gene is TRBJ1-1, the V gene TRBV7-6; D perhaps matches TRBD1 (5 bases). Trimming took 2 bases from V and 5 from J, leaving 18 bases between them. Looked up from germline, CDR1 is SGHVS and CDR2 is FNYEAQ. This CDR3 has 16 residues. As DNA, the CDR3 is TGTGCCAGCAGCTTAATGGGGCAGGGAATAAGAACTGAAGCTTTCTTT. Translating it yields CASSLMGQGIRTEAFF.

V usage is TRBV10-1 and J usage is TRBJ1-6; D gene unclear. This CDR3 is 14 amino acids long. The ends were cut back, 0 bases at V and 7 bases at J, with 7 bases in the middle. In germline, CDR1 is WNHNN, CDR2 SYGVQD (reference sequence). CDR3 DNA: TGCGCCAGCAGTGAGTCGAATGGCAATTCACCCCTCCACTTT. Translating gives CASSESNGNSPLHF.

The chain uses TRBV10-3 and TRBJ1-1, with D possibly TRBD1 on 5 matching bases. V shed 0 bases and J shed 7 bases, with 12 bases lying between them. The CDR3 runs 14 residues. Per germline, CDR1 ENHRY and CDR2 SYGVKD. CDR3 amino acids: CAISESVGDIEAFF. The CDR3 region has the DNA TGTGCCATCAGTGAGTCTGTAGGGGATATTGAAGCTTTCTTT.

This clone is a singleton in its sample. V is TRBV6-8 and J is TRBJ1-4, with TRBD1 as a possible D gene (6 bases). Trimming removed 7 bases at V and 7 bases at J, with 19 bases between. CDR1 and CDR2 (germline): MNHGY, SAAAGT. This CDR3 spans 15 amino acids. This chain's CDR3 is CASTLQGPGIEKLFF. The CDR3, as DNA: TGTGCCAGCACGCTGCAGGGGCCCGGGATTGAAAAACTGTTTTTT.